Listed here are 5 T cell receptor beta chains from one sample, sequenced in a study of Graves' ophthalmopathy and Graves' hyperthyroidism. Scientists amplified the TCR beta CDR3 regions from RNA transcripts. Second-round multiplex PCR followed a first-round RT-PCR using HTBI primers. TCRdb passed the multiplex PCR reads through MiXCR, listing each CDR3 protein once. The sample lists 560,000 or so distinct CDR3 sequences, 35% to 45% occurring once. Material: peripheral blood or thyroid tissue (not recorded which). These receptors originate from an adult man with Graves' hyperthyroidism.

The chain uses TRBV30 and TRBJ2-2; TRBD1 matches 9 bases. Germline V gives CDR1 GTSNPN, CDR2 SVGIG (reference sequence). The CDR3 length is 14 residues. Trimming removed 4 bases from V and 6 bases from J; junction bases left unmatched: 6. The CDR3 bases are TGTGCCTGGACTGGGACAGGGATCGCCGGGGAGCTGTTTTTT. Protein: CAWTGTGIAGELFF.

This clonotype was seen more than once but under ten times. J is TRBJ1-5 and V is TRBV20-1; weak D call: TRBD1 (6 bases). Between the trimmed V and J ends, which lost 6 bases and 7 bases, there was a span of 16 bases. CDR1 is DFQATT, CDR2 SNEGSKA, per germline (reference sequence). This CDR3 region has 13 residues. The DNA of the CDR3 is TGCAGTGCGAGGTCCGGGGGCGGGCAGCCCCAGCATTTT. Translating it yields CSARSGGGQPQHF.

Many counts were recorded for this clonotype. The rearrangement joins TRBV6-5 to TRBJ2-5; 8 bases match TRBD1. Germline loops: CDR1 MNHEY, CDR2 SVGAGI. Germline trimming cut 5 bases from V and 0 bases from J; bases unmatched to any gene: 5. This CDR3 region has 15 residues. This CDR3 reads CASSPGTGYQETQYF. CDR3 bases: TGTGCCAGCAGTCCCGGGACAGGATACCAAGAGACCCAGTACTTC.

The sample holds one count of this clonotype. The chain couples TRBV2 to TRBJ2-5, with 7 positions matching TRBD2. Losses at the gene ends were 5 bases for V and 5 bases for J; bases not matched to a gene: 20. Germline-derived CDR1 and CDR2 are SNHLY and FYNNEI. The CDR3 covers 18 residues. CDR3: CASSYSSLGALAAETQYF. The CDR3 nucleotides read TGTGCCAGCAGTTACTCGTCCCTCGGGGCCCTAGCGGCGGAGACCCAGTACTTC.

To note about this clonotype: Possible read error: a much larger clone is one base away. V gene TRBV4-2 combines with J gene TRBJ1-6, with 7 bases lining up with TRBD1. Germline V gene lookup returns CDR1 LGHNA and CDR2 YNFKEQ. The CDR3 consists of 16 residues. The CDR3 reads CASSPASGQSNPPLHF. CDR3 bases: TGTGCCAGCAGCCCTGCCTCGGGACAGAGTAATCCACCCCTCCACTTT.